This T cell receptor beta chain was identified in a study of T cell responses to AZD1222 COVID-19 vaccine. The CDR3 totals 18 residues. Germline CDR1 is SGHRS and CDR2 is YFSETQ. J was trimmed by 5 bases and V by 2 bases; bases with no gene match: 9. Some clones are missing from TCRdb's copy, which holds only in-frame ones; the method was immunoSEQ multiplex PCR. This table holds around 150,000 clones, 65% to 90% found once. The V call is TRBV5-1, the J call TRBJ2-1; 14 bases fit TRBD2. This TCR came from an adult who received the MenACWY meningococcal vaccine as a control. This specimen was peripheral blood, taken 28 days after the second dose of the MenACWY control vaccine. The CDR3 bases are TGCGCCAGCAGCTTCGGGACTAGCGGGAGCTTGATCCACAATGAGCAGTTCTTC. Its protein product is CASSFGTSGSLIHNEQFF.